This T cell receptor (beta chain) was retrieved from a study of beta chain features in type 1 diabetes. Expressed TCRB transcripts were sequenced after all isolated RNA was converted to cDNA. The data were produced by immunoSEQ multiplex PCR, yet TCRdb's version contains in-frame clones alone and is incomplete. The data contain about 370,000 clones, 8.5% to 10% of them seen just once; the ten biggest clones take up less than 0.65%. A few counts support this clone. Antigen specificity is unknown. The CDR3 covers 13 residues. Deletions cut 5 bases from V and 5 bases from J, with 10 bases between. Germline CDR1 SGHTA, CDR2 FQGNSA. Study outcomes and limitations: Type 1 diabetes patients showed a moderate but significant shortening of TCRB CDR3s in all four CD4+ subsets.

The clonotype comes from a young man with type 1 diabetes. Material for sequencing was central memory CD4+ T cells from blood. V usage is TRBV7-2 and J usage is TRBJ2-1, with D unresolved. The CDR3 is CASSRTTDNEQFF. In DNA, the CDR3 is TGTGCCAGCAGCCGAACCACCGACAATGAGCAGTTCTTC.